This T cell receptor (beta chain) was profiled in a study of OX40 agonist ivuxolimab in advanced cancers. About the full investigation: Ivuxolimab was a fully human IgG2 agonistic monoclonal antibody targeting the costimulatory receptor OX40 (CD134). Partial responses occurred in three dose-escalation patients, of whom one had hepatocellular carcinoma and two had cutaneous melanoma. The paper covers the monotherapy dose-escalation part of the phase I ivuxolimab trial, which included N ≈ 50 patients. Patients were allowed to have had prior anti-PD-1, anti-PD-L1 or anti-CTLA-4 therapy, and 40% of the dose-escalation patients had been treated with checkpoint inhibitors. In the dose-escalation cohort, 75% to 85% of patients were male, and the mean age was around 60 years with a range of about 20 to 80. Intravenous ivuxolimab was administered to patients every 2 weeks at six dose levels: 0.01, 0.1, 0.3, 1.5, 3 and 10 mg/kg. Peripheral TCRbeta sequencing aimed to test whether ivuxolimab altered TCR sequence diversity and caused clonal T-cell expansion. Among the 52 dose-escalation patients, some 20 had hepatocellular carcinoma, roughly 15 melanoma, 9 renal cell carcinoma and 9 head and neck cancer.

A note on this clone: It lacks a known antigen. One end of the junction fails to match germline, which may point to a read error.

To sequence the TCRbeta CDR3 region, genomic DNA was isolated from the sorted cells. The immunoSEQ Assay was used for sequencing of TCRbeta CDR3 regions. Entries here come from immuneACCESS through TCRdb and include only in-frame sequences with V and J called. Some clones fail to appear in such tables; in the studies checked, an unresolved V gene covers under half of the shortfall, and the cause of the remainder is unknown. The sample data list about 59,000 clones, and approximately 80% of these were observed just once. The top ten constitute approximately 0.63% of the sample. What the study reported, not specific to this receptor: Low levels of normalized T-cell clonal expansion were also seen in some nonresponding patients. In partial responders in the 0.1-3.0 mg/kg groups, normalized peripheral clonal expansion was found to be among the lowest, especially among CD8+ T cells. Clonal expansion of both CD4+ and CD8+ blood T cells was observed from baseline to week 6 at doses 0.1 to 3.0 mg/kg. After ivuxolimab, CD8+ T cells had more expanded clones than CD4+ T cells on average. Antigen specificity was not determined for the clonally expanded peripheral T cells.

The CDR3, from cysteine to phenylalanine, totals 14 residues. The sequence is cut down to CDR3 DNA, 42 bases in frame from base 1. CDR1 and CDR2, per the germline V gene, are ENHRY and SYGVKD. The trial excluded patients who had a history of autoimmune disease or who were on systemic immunosuppression. Peripheral blood for TCR sequencing was drawn from every dose cohort at baseline, at cycle 4 day 1 and at cycle 7 day 1. Samples were obtained from an open-label, multicenter, first-in-human phase I dose-escalation trial of ivuxolimab. Adults with locally advanced or metastatic head and neck squamous cell, hepatocellular, melanoma or renal cell carcinoma were enrolled in the trial. CD4+ and CD8+ T cells were sorted separately from peripheral blood before TCR sequencing.

The sequence joins TRBV10-3 to TRBJ1-2; a confident D gene designation cannot be given. The specimen was CD4+ or CD8+ T cells sorted from blood, collected in a trial of the OX40 agonist ivuxolimab. This clonotype was sampled from an adult with an advanced solid tumor such as melanoma, head and neck, liver or kidney cancer. The sequenced DNA is TGTGCCAGCAGTTCCCCTCCGGGGAACTATGGCTACACCTTC. Its protein reads: CASSSPPGNYGYTF.